This T cell receptor (beta chain) was identified in a study of T cells after yellow fever vaccination (dated by TCRdb to the late 2010s). In the study overall: The SMART-Seq v4 Ultra Low Input RNA kit was used to prepare libraries from fractions with low cell numbers. Two healthy male donors, one aged 18 to 30 and one aged 30 to 40 years, made up the cohort. Blood was collected at multiple timepoints before and after primary and secondary immunization, and bulk PBMC replicates and cell subsets were isolated. To follow T-cell clones before and after both primary and booster YFV17D yellow fever vaccination, bulk TCR alpha and beta repertoires underwent longitudinal sequencing. The investigation overall reported the following: Only a couple of donors were included in the study, so the extent to which the findings can be generalized is limited. A small share of clonotypes was detected in both CD4 and CD8 compartments, with the overlap likely arising from convergent recombination. After the booster, most clones that had expanded after primary vaccination were detected again (over 95% of CD4 and over 75% of CD8), suggesting broad maintenance of memory. Compared with the primary T-cell response, the secondary T-cell response was faster but weaker, reaching its peak on day 5 rather than on day 15. Because abundant contaminating clonotypes from the bulk population could be contained in FACS-sorted repertoires, computational filtering was required.

Sequenced on an Illumina NovaSeq 6000. TCR cDNA was made using 5'RACE template switching, a step that added a universal primer site and unique molecular identifiers. Priming for cDNA synthesis came from both the TCR alpha and TCR beta constant segments. Two PCR steps were used to amplify libraries, with sample barcodes and sequencing adapters being added in the second step. Sequencing of libraries was performed on Illumina HiSeq 2500 (2x100 bp) or NovaSeq (2x150 bp). Under the source paper's analysis protocol: MIGEC handled demultiplexing of reads and collapsing into UMI consensus sequences, while MiXCR performed V(D)J alignment. Vaccine-responding clonotypes were defined with edgeR using replicate PBMC samples, requiring FDR below 0.01 and a log2 fold change above 5 up to day 15. CD4 or CD8 identity was assigned to each bulk clonotype according to whether the clonotype was present at higher abundance in the sequenced CD4 repertoire or the sequenced CD8 repertoire. In TCRdb, the public reads were trimmed at Q25 with fastp and aligned with MiXCR, with productive beta chains retained. Entries are consolidated by CDR3 protein sequence, retaining the most common genes and DNA. The V and J calls were determined by TCRdb, not by the authors. The sample profile shows 150,000 to 200,000 distinct CDR3 sequences; more than 9.5% of them were found once. Of the sample, about 40% falls within the top ten clones.

Regarding this clonotype: The specificity of this receptor is unknown. Base qualities are not recorded, but no much larger clone differs from it by a single base.

Per the germline V gene, SGHRS is the CDR1 and YFSETQ is the CDR2. V is pared back by 5 bases and J by 6 bases, with 11 bases lying between the germline termini. Taken from cysteine to phenylalanine, the CDR3 has 12 residues. Left in the record is the CDR3 DNA by itself, 36 bases read in frame from the first base. Read against the paper, the sample's treatment or condition label means: live attenuated yellow fever vaccine strain. PBMCs were isolated from peripheral blood using a standard Ficoll-Paque protocol. Dynabeads CD4 and CD8 positive selection kits were used to isolate the CD4 and CD8 T-cell fractions. RNA was extracted with TriZol from bulk PBMCs, CD4 and CD8 fractions, and dextramer-positive and dextramer-negative fractions.

This clonotype was sampled from a man aged 18 to 30 who received the YFV17D yellow fever vaccine. Material: CD8+ T cells sorted from PBMCs, obtained 15 days after the yellow fever booster vaccination. The rearrangement joined TRBV5-1 to TRBJ1-2; perhaps TRBD1 is the D gene, with 5 bases matching. The CDR3 protein: CASRLGLDGYTF. The DNA is TGCGCCAGCAGACTGGGGCTGGATGGCTACACCTTC.